This TCR beta chain was sequenced for a study of blood T cell repertoires in COVID-19. Only in-frame clones appear in the TCRdb table, and some are missing; sequencing was by immunoSEQ multiplex PCR. The sample holds approximately 250,000 clones, approximately 85% seen once. Germline assignment: CDR1 MRHNA and CDR2 SNTAGT. The trim removed 4 bases at V and 6 bases at J, leaving 7 bases unmatched. The CDR3 has 15 amino acids. The chain combines TRBV6-4 with TRBJ2-1; 9 bases align to TRBD1. The source of this sequence is a man aged 50-59 years with acute or convalescent COVID-19. Sequenced sample: peripheral blood. The CDR3 reads CASSVSGQGFNEQFF. DNA of the CDR3: TGTGCCAGCAGTGTCTCGGGACAGGGCTTCAATGAGCAGTTCTTC.